This T cell receptor beta chain was observed in a study of blood T cell repertoires in COVID-19. Study as a whole: Whether acute or convalescent, the COVID-19 samples came from the United States, Italy and Spain.

The CDR3 runs to 14 residues. With 6 bases removed from V and 5 bases from J, the gap between germline ends came to 16 bases. The germline V gene has CDR1 MNHEY and CDR2 SMNVEV (reference sequence). This clone was recorded many times. Method: immunoSEQ multiplex PCR; TCRdb's copy keeps in-frame clones and lacks some. This sample yields about 70,000 clones, of which roughly 80% are seen a single time; roughly 0.83% belongs to the top ten. This clonotype was obtained from a woman aged 70 to 79 with acute or convalescent COVID-19. Sequenced: peripheral blood. The genes are TRBV27 and TRBJ1-1; possible D gene TRBD1, 6 bases. CDR3 bases: TGTGCCAGCAGGCCTGGCGACAGGCTTACTGAAGCTTTCTTT. Its protein is CASRPGDRLTEAFF.